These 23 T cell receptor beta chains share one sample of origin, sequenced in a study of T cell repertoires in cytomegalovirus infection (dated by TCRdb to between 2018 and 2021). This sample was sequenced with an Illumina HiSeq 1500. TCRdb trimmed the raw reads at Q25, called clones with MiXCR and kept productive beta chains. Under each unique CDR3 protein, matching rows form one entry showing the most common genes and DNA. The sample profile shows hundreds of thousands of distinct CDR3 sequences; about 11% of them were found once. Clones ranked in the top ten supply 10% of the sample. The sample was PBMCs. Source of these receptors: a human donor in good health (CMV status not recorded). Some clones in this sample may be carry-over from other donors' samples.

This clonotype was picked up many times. The CDR3 protein is CASSLQGENTEAFF. For the CDR3, the DNA is TGTGCCAGCAGTTTACAGGGGGAGAACACTGAAGCTTTCTTT. The rearrangement links TRBV12-3 or TRBV12-4 to TRBJ1-1; TRBD1 matches 7 bases. The CDR3 runs 14 residues. The ends lost 2 bases at V and 1 base at J; junction bases unmatched: 1.

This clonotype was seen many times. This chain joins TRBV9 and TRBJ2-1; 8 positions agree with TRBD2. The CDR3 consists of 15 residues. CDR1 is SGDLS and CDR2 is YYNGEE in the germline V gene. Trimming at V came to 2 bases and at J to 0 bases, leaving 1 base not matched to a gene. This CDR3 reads CASSVSGSSYNEQFF. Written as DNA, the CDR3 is TGTGCCAGCAGCGTCAGCGGGAGCTCCTACAATGAGCAGTTCTTC. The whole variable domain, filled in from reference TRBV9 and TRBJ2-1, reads DSGVTQTPKHLITATGQRVTLRCSPRSGDLSVYWYQQSLDQGLQFLIQYYNGEERAKGNILERFSAQQFPDLHSELNLSSLELGDSALYFCASSVSGSSYNEQFFGPGTRLTVL.

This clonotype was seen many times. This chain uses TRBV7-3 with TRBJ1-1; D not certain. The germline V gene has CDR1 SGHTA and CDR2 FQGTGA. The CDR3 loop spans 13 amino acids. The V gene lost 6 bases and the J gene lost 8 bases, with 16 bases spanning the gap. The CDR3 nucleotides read TGTGCCAGCAGTCTGGAGCCGACGGAAGAAGCTTTCTTT. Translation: CASSLEPTEEAFF.

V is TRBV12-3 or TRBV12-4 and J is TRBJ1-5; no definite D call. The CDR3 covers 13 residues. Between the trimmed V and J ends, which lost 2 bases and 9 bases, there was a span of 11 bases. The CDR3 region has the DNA TGTGCCAGCAGTTTACGTAGAATGGGGCCCCAGCATTTT. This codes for CASSLRRMGPQHF.

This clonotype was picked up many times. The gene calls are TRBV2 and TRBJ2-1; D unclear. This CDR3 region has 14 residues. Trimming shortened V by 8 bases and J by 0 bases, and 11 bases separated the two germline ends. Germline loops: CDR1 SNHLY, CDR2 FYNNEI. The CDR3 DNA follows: TGTGCCAGCGGGTCGTCCCCCTCCTACAATGAGCAGTTCTTC. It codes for CASGSSPSYNEQFF.

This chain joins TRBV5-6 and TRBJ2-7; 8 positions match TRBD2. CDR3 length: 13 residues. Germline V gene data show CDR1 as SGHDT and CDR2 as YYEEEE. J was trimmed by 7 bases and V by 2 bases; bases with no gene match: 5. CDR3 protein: CASSFGGGEEQYF. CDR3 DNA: TGTGCCAGCAGCTTCGGGGGGGGGGAAGAGCAGTACTTC. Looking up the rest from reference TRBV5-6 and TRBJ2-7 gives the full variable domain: DAGVTQSPTHLIKTRGQQVTLRCSPKSGHDTVSWYQQALGQGPQFIFQYYEEEERQRGNFPDRFSGHQFPNYSSELNVNALLLGDSALYLCASSFGGGEEQYFGPGTRLTVT.

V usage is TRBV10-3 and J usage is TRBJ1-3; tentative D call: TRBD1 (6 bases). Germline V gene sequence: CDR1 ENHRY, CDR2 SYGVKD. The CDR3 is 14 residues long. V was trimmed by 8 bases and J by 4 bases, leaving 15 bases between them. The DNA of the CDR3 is TGTGCCATCGGATACAGGGAAGCGGGAAACACCATATATTTT. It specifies CAIGYREAGNTIYF.

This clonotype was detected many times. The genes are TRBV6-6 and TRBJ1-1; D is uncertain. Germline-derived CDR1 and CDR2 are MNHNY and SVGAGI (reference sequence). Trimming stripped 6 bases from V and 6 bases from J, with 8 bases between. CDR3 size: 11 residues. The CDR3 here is CASSPTPEAFF. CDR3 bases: TGTGCCAGCAGCCCGACCCCTGAAGCTTTCTTT.

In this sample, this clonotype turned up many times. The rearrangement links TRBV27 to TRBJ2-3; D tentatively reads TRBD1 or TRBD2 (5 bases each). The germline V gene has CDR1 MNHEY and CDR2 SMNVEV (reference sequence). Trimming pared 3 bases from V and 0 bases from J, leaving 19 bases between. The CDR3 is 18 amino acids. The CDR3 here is CASSFQGSGATSTDTQYF. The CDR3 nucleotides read TGTGCCAGCAGTTTTCAAGGGAGTGGGGCAACTAGCACAGATACGCAGTATTTT.

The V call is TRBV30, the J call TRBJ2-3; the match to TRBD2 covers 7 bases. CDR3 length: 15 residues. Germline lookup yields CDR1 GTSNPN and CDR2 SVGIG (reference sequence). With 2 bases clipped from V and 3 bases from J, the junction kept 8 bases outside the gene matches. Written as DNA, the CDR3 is TGTGCCTGGAGTCCAGGGAGGGATGGGACAGATACGCAGTATTTT. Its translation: CAWSPGRDGTDTQYF.

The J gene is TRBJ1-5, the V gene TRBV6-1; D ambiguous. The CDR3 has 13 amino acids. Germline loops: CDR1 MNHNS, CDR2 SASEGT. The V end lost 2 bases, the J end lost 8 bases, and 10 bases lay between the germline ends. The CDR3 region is CASSEYPLEPQHF. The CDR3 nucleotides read TGTGCCAGCAGTGAATACCCCTTAGAGCCCCAGCATTTT.

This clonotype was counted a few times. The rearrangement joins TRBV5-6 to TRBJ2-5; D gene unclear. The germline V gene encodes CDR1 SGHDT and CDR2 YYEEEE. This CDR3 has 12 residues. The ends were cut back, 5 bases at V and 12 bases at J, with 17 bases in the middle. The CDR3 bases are TGTGCCAGCAGGGTGGTTGGCAGTCAGGAGTACTTC. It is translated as CASRVVGSQEYF.

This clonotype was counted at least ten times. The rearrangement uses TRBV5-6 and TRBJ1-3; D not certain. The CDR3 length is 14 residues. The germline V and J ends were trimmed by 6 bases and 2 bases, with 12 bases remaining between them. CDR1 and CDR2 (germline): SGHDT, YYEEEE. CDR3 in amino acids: CASNRGLAGNTIYF. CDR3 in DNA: TGTGCCAGCAATCGGGGATTGGCTGGAAACACCATATATTTT.

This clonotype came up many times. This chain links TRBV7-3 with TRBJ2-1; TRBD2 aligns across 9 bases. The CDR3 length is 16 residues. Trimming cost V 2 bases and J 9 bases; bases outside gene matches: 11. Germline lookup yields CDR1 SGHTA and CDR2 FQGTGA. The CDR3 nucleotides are TGTGCCAGCAGCTTAGGAGGGCTAGCGGGAATGGGTGAGCAGTTCTTC. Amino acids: CASSLGGLAGMGEQFF.

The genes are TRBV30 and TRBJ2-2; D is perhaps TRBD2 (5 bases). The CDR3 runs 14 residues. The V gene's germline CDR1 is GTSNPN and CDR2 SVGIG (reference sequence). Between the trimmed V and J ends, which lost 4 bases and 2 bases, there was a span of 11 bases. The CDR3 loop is CAWKGLLNTGELFF. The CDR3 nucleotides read TGTGCCTGGAAAGGACTTTTAAACACCGGGGAGCTGTTTTTT.

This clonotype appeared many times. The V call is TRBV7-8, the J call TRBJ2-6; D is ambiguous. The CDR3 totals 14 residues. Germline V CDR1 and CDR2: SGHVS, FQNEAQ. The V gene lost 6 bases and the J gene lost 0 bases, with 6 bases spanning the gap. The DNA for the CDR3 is TGTGCCAGCAGTTTGGGCTCTGGGGCCAACGTCCTGACTTTC. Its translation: CASSLGSGANVLTF.

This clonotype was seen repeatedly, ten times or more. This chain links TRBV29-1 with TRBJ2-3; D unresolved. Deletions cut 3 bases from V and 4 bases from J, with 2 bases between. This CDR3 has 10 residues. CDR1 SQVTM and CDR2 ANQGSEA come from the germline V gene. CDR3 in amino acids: CSVDSDTQYF. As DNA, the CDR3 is TGCAGCGTTGACTCAGATACGCAGTATTTT.

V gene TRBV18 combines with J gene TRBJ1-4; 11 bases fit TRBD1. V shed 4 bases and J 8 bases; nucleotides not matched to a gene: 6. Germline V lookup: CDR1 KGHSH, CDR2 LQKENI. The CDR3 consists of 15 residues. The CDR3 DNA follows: TGTGCCAGCTCACGCGGGACAGGGGGAGACGAAAAACTGTTTTTT. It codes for CASSRGTGGDEKLFF. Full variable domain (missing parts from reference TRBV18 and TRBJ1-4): NAGVMQNPRHLVRRRGQEARLRCSPMKGHSHVYWYRQLPEEGLKFMVYLQKENIIDESGMPKERFSAEFPKEGPSILRIQQVVRGDSAAYFCASSRGTGGDEKLFFGSGTQLSVL.

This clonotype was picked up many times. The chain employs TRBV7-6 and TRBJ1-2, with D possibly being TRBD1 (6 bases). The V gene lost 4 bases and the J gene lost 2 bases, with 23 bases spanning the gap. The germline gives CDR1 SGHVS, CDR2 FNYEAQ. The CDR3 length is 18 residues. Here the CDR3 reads CASSYPRGRGPRNYGYTF. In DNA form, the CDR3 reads TGTGCCAGCAGCTACCCAAGGGGCAGGGGACCCCGAAACTATGGCTACACCTTC.

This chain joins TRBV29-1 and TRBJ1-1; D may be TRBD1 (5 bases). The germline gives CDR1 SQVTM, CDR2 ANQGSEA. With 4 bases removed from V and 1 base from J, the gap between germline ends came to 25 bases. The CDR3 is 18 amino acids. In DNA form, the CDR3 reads TGCAGCGTTGTAGGTGGTAGTCGGGGGGGAATTTCGAACACTGAAGCTTTCTTT. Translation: CSVVGGSRGGISNTEAFF.

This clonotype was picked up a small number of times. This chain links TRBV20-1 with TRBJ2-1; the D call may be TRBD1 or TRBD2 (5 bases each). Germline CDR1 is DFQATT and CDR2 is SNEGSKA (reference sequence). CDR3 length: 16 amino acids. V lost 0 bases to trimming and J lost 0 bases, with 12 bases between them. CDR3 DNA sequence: TGCAGTGCTAGAGATGCAGGGACGGGCTCCTACAATGAGCAGTTCTTC. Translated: CSARDAGTGSYNEQFF.

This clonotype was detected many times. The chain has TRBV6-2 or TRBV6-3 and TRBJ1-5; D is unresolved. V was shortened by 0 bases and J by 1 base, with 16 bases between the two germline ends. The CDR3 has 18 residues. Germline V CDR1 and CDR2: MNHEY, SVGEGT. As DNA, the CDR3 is TGTGCCAGCAGTTACTCTTCGGACCTAACTGCAAGCAATCAGCCCCAGCATTTT. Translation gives CASSYSSDLTASNQPQHF.

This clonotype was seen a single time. Written as DNA, the CDR3 is TGTGCCATCAGCTCCCTCAGAGAGACAGATACGCAGTATTTT. Residues: CAISSLRETDTQYF. This chain links TRBV10-3 with TRBJ2-3; no reliable D call. CDR1 and CDR2 from the germline V gene are ENHRY and SYGVKD. Deletions cut 6 bases from V and 3 bases from J, with 13 bases between. This CDR3 contains 14 residues.